This T cell receptor beta chain appears in the sequencing data of a study of T cell responses to AZD1222 COVID-19 vaccine. Clones were sequenced by immunoSEQ multiplex PCR, and TCRdb holds only the in-frame ones, with some missing. The data show 100,000 to 120,000 clones, with around 84% seen just once and less than 3.5% held by the top ten. V shed 0 bases, J shed 3 bases, and the junction held 4 bases outside the gene matches. Per germline, CDR1 KGHSH and CDR2 LQKENI. The CDR3 extends over 15 amino acids. J is TRBJ1-2 and V is TRBV18, with 7 bases matching TRBD1. This clonotype was sampled from an adult in good health. The starting material was peripheral blood, obtained on day 0 of AZD1222 vaccination. The CDR3 reads CASSPPTGQYYGYTF. CDR3 bases: TGTGCCAGCTCACCACCGACAGGGCAGTACTATGGCTACACCTTC.